This T cell receptor beta chain comes out of a study of cytomegalovirus exposure and HLA in healthy donors. Findings of the study overall: Donors were assumed by presence/absence analyses to have roughly uniform sequencing depth. Associated with HLA alleles at 0.05 false discovery rate in a later analysis were around 17,000 TCR beta sequences. Later analysis demonstrated an association between a missense DCLRE1C variant and TCR beta V- and J-gene trimming.

Each donor's status was that of a healthy bone marrow donor. The CDR3 is 15 amino acids. The germline V gene encodes CDR1 KGHSH and CDR2 LQKENI. Trimming cost V 4 bases and J 3 bases; bases outside gene matches: 5. Points on this clone: Its target is unknown.

The primer mix had 60 Vbeta and 13 Jbeta primers. The protocol was immunoSEQ multiplex PCR, while the TCRdb copy is restricted to in-frame clones and leaves out a portion. Of about 110,000 clones listed, about 70% were seen once; the top ten hold roughly 0.76%. Sequenced sample: PBMCs. The chain carries TRBV18 and TRBJ2-3, with 9 bases that match TRBD2. The sequence derives from a boy younger than 18 in good health and CMV-seronegative. DNA for the CDR3: TGTGCCAGCTCACTGGGACTAGCCCAAACAGATACGCAGTATTTT. This sequence encodes CASSLGLAQTDTQYF.